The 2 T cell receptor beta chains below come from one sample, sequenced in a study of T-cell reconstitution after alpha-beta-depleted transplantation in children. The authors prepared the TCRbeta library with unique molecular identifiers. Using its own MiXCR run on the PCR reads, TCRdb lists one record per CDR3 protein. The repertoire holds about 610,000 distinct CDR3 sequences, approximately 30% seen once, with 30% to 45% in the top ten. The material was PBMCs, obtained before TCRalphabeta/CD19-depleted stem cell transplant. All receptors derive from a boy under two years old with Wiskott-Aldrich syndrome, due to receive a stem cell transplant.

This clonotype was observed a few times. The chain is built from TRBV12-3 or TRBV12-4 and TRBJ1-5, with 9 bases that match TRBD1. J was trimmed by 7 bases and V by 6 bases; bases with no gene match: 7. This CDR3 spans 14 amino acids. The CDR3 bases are TGTGCCAGCAGGCCGGGACAGGGCGGGCAGCCCCAGCATTTT. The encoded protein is CASRPGQGGQPQHF.

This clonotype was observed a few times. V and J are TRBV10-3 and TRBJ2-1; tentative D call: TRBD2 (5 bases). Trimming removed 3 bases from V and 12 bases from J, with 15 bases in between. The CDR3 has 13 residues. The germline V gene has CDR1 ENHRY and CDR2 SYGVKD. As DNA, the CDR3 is TGTGCCATCAGTGACTCGATCGCGGGCGGGCAGTTCTTC. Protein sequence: CAISDSIAGGQFF.